Presented here are 8 T cell receptor beta chains from one specimen sequenced in a study of cytomegalovirus exposure and HLA in healthy donors. The PCR employed 60 Vbeta primers together with 13 Jbeta primers. Only in-frame clones appear in the TCRdb table, and some are missing; sequencing was by immunoSEQ multiplex PCR. Altogether roughly 120,000 clones are present, less than 80% being singletons, with the ten largest covering more than 1.5%. Material: PBMCs. The source is a man aged 50 to 59 in good health and CMV-seronegative.

A single count supports this clone. This CDR3 reads CASSVGDSYTIYF. DNA for the CDR3: TGTGCCAGCAGCGTAGGGGACAGCTACACCATATATTTT. The V and J genes are TRBV9 and TRBJ1-3; 7 positions match TRBD1. Germline V gene data show CDR1 as SGDLS and CDR2 as YYNGEE. The CDR3 loop spans 13 amino acids. Trimming removed 0 bases from V and 8 bases from J; junction bases left unmatched: 2.

This chain joins TRBV28 and TRBJ1-2; TRBD1 is a possible D gene (5 bases). The ends were cut back, 3 bases at V and 6 bases at J, with 8 bases in the middle. Germline V gene data show CDR1 as MDHEN and CDR2 as SYDVKM. The CDR3 runs to 12 residues. The CDR3 loop reads CASSFAGHGYTF. The DNA of the CDR3 is TGTGCCAGCAGTTTTGCAGGGCATGGCTACACCTTC.

V gene TRBV7-9 combines with J gene TRBJ1-2, with D perhaps TRBD1 (6 bases). The V and J ends lost 5 bases and 1 base respectively, with 11 bases between them. In germline, CDR1 is SEHNR, CDR2 FQNEAQ (reference sequence). CDR3 length equals 14 residues. The CDR3 DNA reads as TGTGCCAGCAGCCCCGGACAGAATAACTATGGCTACACCTTC. Translating it yields CASSPGQNNYGYTF.

In nucleotides, the CDR3 is TGTGCCATCAGTCCCGGGACAGGGGGGATGAACTATGGCTACACCTTC. This sequence encodes CAISPGTGGMNYGYTF. The gene calls are TRBV10-3 and TRBJ1-2; 11 nucleotides line up with TRBD1. The junction had 7 bases not matched to a gene; V was cut back by 5 bases and J by 2 bases. Germline loops: CDR1 ENHRY, CDR2 SYGVKD. The CDR3 spans 16 residues.

The gene calls are TRBV5-4 and TRBJ2-2, with D unresolved. Between the trimmed V and J ends, which lost 0 bases and 6 bases, there was a span of 6 bases. The CDR3 is 13 amino acids. Germline V gene sequence: CDR1 SGHNT, CDR2 YYREEE (reference sequence). In DNA, the CDR3 is TGTGCCAGCAGCTTGGCTGGCCCCGGGGAGCTGTTTTTT. It codes for CASSLAGPGELFF.

V gene TRBV5-4 combines with J gene TRBJ2-7; 11 bases map to TRBD2. J gave up 4 bases and V 4 bases, and 4 bases lay outside the gene matches. The germline gives CDR1 SGHNT, CDR2 YYREEE (reference sequence). The CDR3 length is 14 residues. The CDR3 coding sequence is TGTGCCAGCAGCATAACTAGCGGGGGTTACGAGCAGTACTTC. Amino acid sequence: CASSITSGGYEQYF.

The rearrangement joins TRBV6-5 to TRBJ2-5, with 8 bases that match TRBD2. The ends lost 8 bases at V and 4 bases at J; junction bases unmatched: 12. Looked up from germline, CDR1 is MNHEY and CDR2 is SVGAGI. This CDR3 region has 15 residues. The CDR3 sequence is CASHSRLASRETQYF. For the CDR3, the DNA is TGTGCCAGCCATTCAAGACTAGCGAGTCGAGAGACCCAGTACTTC.

Written as DNA, the CDR3 is TGTGCCAGCAGCCAAGACACTAGCGGGGGGGCAGGGACCGGGGAGCTGTTTTTT. Its translation: CASSQDTSGGAGTGELFF. V and J are TRBV4-2 and TRBJ2-2, with 13 bases fitting TRBD2. Germline V gene sequence: CDR1 LGHNA, CDR2 YNFKEQ. The CDR3 consists of 18 residues. J lost 5 bases, V lost 0 bases, and 6 bases had no gene match.